This TCR beta chain was sequenced for a study of blood T cell repertoires in COVID-19. Profiled with immunoSEQ multiplex PCR; TCRdb holds only in-frame clones, not every one. The repertoire holds fewer than 400,000 clones, with 80% to 95% as singletons. Recovered Cohort 3 donors showed two negative PCRs, clearance, or symptom resolution. The CDR3 contains 15 residues. CDR1 and CDR2 from the germline V gene are MNHEY and SVGAGI. Trimming took 0 bases from V and 4 from J; bases not matched to a gene: 6. The chain links TRBV6-5 to TRBJ2-7; 7 positions agree with TRBD2. The TCR comes from a woman in her 30s who had recovered from COVID-19. Input material: PBMCs or T cells enriched from blood (not recorded which). The CDR3 bases are TGTGCCAGCAGTTACTCGAGAGCGGGGTCATACGAGCAGTACTTC. It is translated as CASSYSRAGSYEQYF.